The present entry profiles one T cell receptor beta chain with its context. This record belongs to a study of blood T cell repertoires in COVID-19. J lost 1 base, V lost 6 bases, and 4 bases had no gene match. The CDR3 sequence is 14 residues long. Germline CDR1 SGHNT, CDR2 YENEEA. TCRdb's copy holds only in-frame clones and misses some; the assay was immunoSEQ multiplex PCR. The table has about 240,000 clones, 86% seen once. The material sequenced was peripheral blood. The V call is TRBV11-3, the J call TRBJ2-3; 7 positions agree with TRBD2. The clonotype comes from a man aged 55 to 70 with acute or convalescent COVID-19. CDR3 sequence: CASRSGKRTDTQYF. The DNA of the CDR3 is TGTGCCAGCAGGAGCGGGAAGCGCACAGATACGCAGTATTTT.